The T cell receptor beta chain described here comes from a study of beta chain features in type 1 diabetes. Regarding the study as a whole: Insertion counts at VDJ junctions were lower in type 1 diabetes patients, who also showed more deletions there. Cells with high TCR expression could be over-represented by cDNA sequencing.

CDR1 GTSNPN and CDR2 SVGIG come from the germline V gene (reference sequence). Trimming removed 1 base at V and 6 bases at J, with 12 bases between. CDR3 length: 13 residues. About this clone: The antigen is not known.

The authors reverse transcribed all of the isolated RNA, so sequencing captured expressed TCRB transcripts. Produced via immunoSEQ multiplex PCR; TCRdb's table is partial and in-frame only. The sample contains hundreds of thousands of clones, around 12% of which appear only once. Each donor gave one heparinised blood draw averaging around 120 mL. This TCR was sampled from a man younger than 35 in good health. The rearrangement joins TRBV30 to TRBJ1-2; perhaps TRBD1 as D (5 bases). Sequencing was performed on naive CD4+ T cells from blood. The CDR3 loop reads CAWSDGQGHGYTF. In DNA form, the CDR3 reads TGTGCCTGGAGTGACGGGCAGGGCCATGGCTACACCTTC.